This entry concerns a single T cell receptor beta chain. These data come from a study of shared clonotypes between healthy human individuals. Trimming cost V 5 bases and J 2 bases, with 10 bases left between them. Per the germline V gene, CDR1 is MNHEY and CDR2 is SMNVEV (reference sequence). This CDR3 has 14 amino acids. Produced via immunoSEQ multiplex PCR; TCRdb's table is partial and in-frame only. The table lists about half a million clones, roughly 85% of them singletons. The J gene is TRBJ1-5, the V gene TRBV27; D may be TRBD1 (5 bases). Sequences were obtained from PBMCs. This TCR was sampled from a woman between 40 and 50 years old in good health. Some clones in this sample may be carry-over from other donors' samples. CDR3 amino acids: CASSTSQGNQPQHF. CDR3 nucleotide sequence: TGTGCCAGCAGTACCTCACAGGGCAATCAGCCCCAGCATTTT.